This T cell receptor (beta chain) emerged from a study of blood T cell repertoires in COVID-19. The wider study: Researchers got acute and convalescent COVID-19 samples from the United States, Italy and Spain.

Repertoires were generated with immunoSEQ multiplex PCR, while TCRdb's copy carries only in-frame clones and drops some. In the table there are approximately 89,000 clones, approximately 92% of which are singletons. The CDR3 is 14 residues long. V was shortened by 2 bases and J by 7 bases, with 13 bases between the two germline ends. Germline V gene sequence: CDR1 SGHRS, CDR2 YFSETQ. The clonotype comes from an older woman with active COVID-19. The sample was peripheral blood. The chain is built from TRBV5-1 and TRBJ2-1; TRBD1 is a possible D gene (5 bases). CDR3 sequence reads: CASSFPREINEQFF. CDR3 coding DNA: TGCGCCAGCAGCTTTCCCAGGGAAATTAATGAGCAGTTCTTC.